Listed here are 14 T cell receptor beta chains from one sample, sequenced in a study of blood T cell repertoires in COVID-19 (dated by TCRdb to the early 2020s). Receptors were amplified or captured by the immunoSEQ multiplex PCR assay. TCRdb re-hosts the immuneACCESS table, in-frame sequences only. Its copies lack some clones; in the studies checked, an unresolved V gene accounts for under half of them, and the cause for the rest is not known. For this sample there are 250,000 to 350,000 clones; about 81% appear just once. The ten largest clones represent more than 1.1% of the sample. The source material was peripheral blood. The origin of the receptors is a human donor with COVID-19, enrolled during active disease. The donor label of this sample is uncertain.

CDR3 bases: TGTGCCAGTAGTATTGGGCGGGAGCTTGAGCAGTACTTC. This gives the protein CASSIGRELEQYF. The rearrangement links TRBV19 to TRBJ2-7; 7 bases map to TRBD2. Germline CDR1 and CDR2: LNHDA and SQIVND (reference sequence). The J segment lost 7 bases and the V segment lost 3 bases, leaving 6 bases of the junction unmatched. The CDR3 has 13 amino acids.

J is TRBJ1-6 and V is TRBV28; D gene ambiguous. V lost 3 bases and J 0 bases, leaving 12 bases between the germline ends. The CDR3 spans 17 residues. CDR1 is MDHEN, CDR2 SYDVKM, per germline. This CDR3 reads CASSFVGGSSYNSPLHF. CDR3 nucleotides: TGTGCCAGCAGTTTCGTAGGTGGGAGCTCCTATAATTCACCCCTCCACTTT. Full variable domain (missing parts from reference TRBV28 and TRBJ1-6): DVKVTQSSRYLVKRTGEKVFLECVQDMDHENMFWYRQDPGLGLRLIYFSYDVKMKEKGDIPEGYSVSREKKERFSLILESASTNQTSMYLCASSFVGGSSYNSPLHFGNGTRLTVT.

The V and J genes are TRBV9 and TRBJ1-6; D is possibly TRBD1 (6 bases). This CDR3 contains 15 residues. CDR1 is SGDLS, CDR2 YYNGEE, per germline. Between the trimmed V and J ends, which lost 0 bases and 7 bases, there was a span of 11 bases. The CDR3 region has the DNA TGTGCCAGCAGCGTAGAAGGACAGATCAATTCACCCCTCCACTTT. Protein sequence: CASSVEGQINSPLHF.

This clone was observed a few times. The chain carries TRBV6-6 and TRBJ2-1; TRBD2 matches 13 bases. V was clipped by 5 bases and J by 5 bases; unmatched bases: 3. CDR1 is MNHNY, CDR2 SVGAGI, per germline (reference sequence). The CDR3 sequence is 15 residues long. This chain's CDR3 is CASSQGLAGDNEQFF. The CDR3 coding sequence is TGTGCCAGCAGTCAAGGACTAGCGGGAGACAATGAGCAGTTCTTC.

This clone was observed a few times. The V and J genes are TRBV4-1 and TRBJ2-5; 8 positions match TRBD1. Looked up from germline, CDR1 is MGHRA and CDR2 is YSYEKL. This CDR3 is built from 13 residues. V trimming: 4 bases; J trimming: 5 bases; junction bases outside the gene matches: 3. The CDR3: CASSPRTGETQYF. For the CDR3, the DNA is TGCGCCAGCAGCCCTCGGACAGGGGAGACCCAGTACTTC.

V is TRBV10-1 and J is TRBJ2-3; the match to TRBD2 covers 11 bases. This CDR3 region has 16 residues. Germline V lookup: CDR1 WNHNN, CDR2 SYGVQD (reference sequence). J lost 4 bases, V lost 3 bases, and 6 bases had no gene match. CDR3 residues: CASSDLLAGVPDTQYF. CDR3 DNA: TGCGCCAGCAGTGATTTACTAGCGGGAGTCCCAGATACGCAGTATTTT.

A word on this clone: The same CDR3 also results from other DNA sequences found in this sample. In DNA form, the CDR3 reads TGTGCCAGCAGCTTCCCGGGGAACACTGAAGCTTTCTTT. Residues: CASSFPGNTEAFF. V usage is TRBV7-9 and J usage is TRBJ1-1; D remains ambiguous. V shed 3 bases and J shed 1 base, with 6 bases lying between them. Germline CDR1 reads SEHNR; CDR2 reads FQNEAQ (reference sequence). The CDR3 length is 13 residues.

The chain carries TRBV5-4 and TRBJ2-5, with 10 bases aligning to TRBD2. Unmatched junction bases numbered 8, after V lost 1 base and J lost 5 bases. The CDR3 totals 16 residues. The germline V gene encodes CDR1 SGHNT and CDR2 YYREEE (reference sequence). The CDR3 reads CASSLPLAGRVETQYF. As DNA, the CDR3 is TGTGCCAGCAGCTTGCCACTAGCGGGGCGGGTGGAGACCCAGTACTTC.

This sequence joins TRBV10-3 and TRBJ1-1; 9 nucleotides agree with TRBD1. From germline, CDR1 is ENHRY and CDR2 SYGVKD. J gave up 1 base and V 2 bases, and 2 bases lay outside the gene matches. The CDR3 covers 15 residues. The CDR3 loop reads CAISEADRGNTEAFF. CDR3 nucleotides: TGTGCCATCAGTGAGGCGGACAGGGGGAACACTGAAGCTTTCTTT.

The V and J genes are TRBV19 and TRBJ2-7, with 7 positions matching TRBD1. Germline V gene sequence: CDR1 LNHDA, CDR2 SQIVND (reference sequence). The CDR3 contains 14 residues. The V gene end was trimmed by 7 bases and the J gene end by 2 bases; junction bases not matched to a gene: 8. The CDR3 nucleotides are TGTGCCAGTATTGCTCGGGACAGACCCTACGAGCAGTACTTC. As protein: CASIARDRPYEQYF.

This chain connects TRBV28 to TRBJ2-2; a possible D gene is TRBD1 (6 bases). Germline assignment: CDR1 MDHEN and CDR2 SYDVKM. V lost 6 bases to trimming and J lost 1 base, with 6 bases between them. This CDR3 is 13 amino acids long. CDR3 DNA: TGTGCCAGCAGGACAGGGAACACCGGGGAGCTGTTTTTT. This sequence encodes CASRTGNTGELFF.

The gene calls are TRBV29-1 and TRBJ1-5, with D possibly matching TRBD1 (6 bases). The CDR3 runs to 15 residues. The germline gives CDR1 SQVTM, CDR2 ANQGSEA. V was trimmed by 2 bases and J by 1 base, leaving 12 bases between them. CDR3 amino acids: CSVETGMGSNQPQHF. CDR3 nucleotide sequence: TGCAGCGTTGAAACAGGGATGGGCAGCAATCAGCCCCAGCATTTT.

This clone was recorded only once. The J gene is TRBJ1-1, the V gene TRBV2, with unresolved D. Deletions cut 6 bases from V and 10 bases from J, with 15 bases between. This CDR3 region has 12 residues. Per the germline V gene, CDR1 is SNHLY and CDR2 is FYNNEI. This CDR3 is CASRGDWVRAFF. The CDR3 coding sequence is TGTGCCAGCAGGGGTGACTGGGTTCGAGCTTTCTTT.

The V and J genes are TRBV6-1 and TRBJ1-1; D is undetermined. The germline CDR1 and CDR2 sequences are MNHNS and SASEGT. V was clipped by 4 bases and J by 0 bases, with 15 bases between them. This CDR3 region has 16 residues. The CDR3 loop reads CASSGRHTLMNTEAFF. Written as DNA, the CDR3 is TGTGCCAGCAGTGGGAGGCACACCCTCATGAACACTGAAGCTTTCTTT.